What follows are 4 T cell receptor beta chains derived from one specimen sequenced in a study of blood T cell repertoires in COVID-19. Only in-frame clones appear in the TCRdb table, and some are missing; sequencing was by immunoSEQ multiplex PCR. Among around 230,000 clones listed, approximately 90% were seen once. Specimen: PBMCs or T cells enriched from blood (not recorded which). Receptors were obtained from a man younger than 35 with acute COVID-19.

The chain employs TRBV6-5 and TRBJ2-1; 9 bases fit TRBD1. Germline CDR1 is MNHEY and CDR2 is SVGAGI. Trimming at V came to 6 bases and at J to 5 bases, leaving 5 bases not matched to a gene. This CDR3 contains 14 residues. The CDR3 loop reads CASSIQGAHNEQFF. Here the CDR3 DNA reads TGTGCCAGCAGCATACAGGGGGCCCACAATGAGCAGTTCTTC.

This rearrangement joins TRBV28 to TRBJ1-2; 7 bases agree with TRBD1. With 3 bases clipped from V and 6 bases from J, the junction kept 4 bases outside the gene matches. Germline values: CDR1 MDHEN, CDR2 SYDVKM. CDR3 size: 13 residues. CDR3: CASSFSGTDGYTF. The CDR3 DNA is TGTGCCAGCAGTTTTAGTGGGACAGATGGCTACACCTTC.

Here the CDR3 reads CASSKGTGGYYEQYF. The DNA for the CDR3 is TGTGCCAGCAGTAAAGGGACAGGGGGGTACTACGAGCAGTACTTC. The genes are TRBV25-1 and TRBJ2-7; 11 bases agree with TRBD1. The V gene's germline CDR1 is MGHDK and CDR2 SYGVNS. J lost 3 bases, V lost 5 bases, and 6 bases had no gene match. The CDR3 is 15 amino acids.

The chain has TRBV24-1 and TRBJ1-1, with TRBD1 as a possible D gene (5 bases). Deletions cut 4 bases from V and 1 base from J, with 15 bases between. This CDR3 region has 16 residues. The germline V gene has CDR1 KGHDR and CDR2 SFDVKD. Here the CDR3 DNA reads TGTGCCACCAGTGACTTGGTGGGGGGTACGAACACTGAAGCTTTCTTT. Protein sequence: CATSDLVGGTNTEAFF.